The 30 T cell receptor beta chains presented below share a single source sample, sequenced in a study of T cell responses to AZD1222 COVID-19 vaccine. Data came from immunoSEQ multiplex PCR; TCRdb stores just in-frame clones and leaves some out. The profile shows over 60,000 clones, more than 75% of them singletons. The sample in question was peripheral blood, obtained on day 0 of AZD1222 vaccination. These receptor sequences come from an adult in good health.

The CDR3 nucleotides are TGTGCCAGCAGTCGCATCGTGAGGCTGGGCAGGGAACTCTATGGCTACACCTTC. Translated: CASSRIVRLGRELYGYTF. This chain links TRBV6-6 with TRBJ1-2, with D possibly TRBD1 on 5 matching bases. Germline-derived CDR1 and CDR2 are MNHNY and SVGAGI (reference sequence). Trimming pared 5 bases from V and 4 bases from J, leaving 26 bases between. The length of the CDR3 is 18 residues.

V and J are TRBV9 and TRBJ1-5, with D hard to call. V was clipped by 3 bases and J by 7 bases, with 11 bases between them. Germline lookup yields CDR1 SGDLS and CDR2 YYNGEE. This CDR3 is built from 13 residues. DNA of the CDR3: TGTGCCAGCAGCGCCCACAGTGGACAGCCCCAGCATTTT. This translates into CASSAHSGQPQHF.

The chain uses TRBV7-9 and TRBJ2-2; D possibly corresponds to TRBD1 (7 bases). The CDR3 contains 15 residues. V was pared by 5 bases and J by 5 bases, with 15 bases between. CDR1 SEHNR and CDR2 FQNEAQ come from the germline V gene (reference sequence). For the CDR3, the DNA is TGTGCCAGCAGCGGGGGGACAGTCGGGACCGGGGAGCTGTTTTTT. It is translated as CASSGGTVGTGELFF.

The V gene is TRBV7-6, the J gene TRBJ1-6; D gene unclear. Germline assignment: CDR1 SGHVS and CDR2 FNYEAQ. V was pared by 1 base and J by 8 bases, with 3 bases between. The CDR3 is 12 amino acids. The CDR3 DNA is TGTGCCAGCAGCTTAGGGGATTCACCCCTCCACTTT. Translated, it gives CASSLGDSPLHF.

The V call is TRBV6-1, the J call TRBJ2-2, with 12 bases matching TRBD1. Germline V CDR1 and CDR2: MNHNS, SASEGT. This CDR3 comprises 17 residues. J gave up 7 bases and V 2 bases, and 8 bases lay outside the gene matches. CDR3 region: CASSEPGQGALGGELFF. DNA of the CDR3: TGTGCCAGCAGTGAACCGGGACAGGGGGCCCTCGGCGGGGAGCTGTTTTTT.

This rearrangement joins TRBV5-1 to TRBJ1-1; D gene unclear. This CDR3 has 14 amino acids. The germline gives CDR1 SGHRS, CDR2 YFSETQ. The V end was cut by 0 bases, the J end by 4 bases, with 10 bases between. This CDR3 is CASSLGASGTEAFF. The CDR3 region has the DNA TGCGCCAGCAGCTTGGGTGCGTCGGGCACTGAAGCTTTCTTT. The entire variable domain, with the rest obtained from reference TRBV5-1 and TRBJ1-1, is as follows: KAGVTQTPRYLIKTRGQQVTLSCSPISGHRSVSWYQQTPGQGLQFLFEYFSETQRNKGNFPGRFSGRQFSNSRSEMNVSTLELGDSALYLCASSLGASGTEAFFGQGTRLTVV.

The gene calls are TRBV5-1 and TRBJ1-1; 9 bases match TRBD1. This CDR3 region has 13 residues. CDR1 and CDR2 from the germline V gene are SGHRS and YFSETQ. With 4 bases clipped from V and 5 bases from J, the junction kept 3 bases outside the gene matches. CDR3 region: CASSGTGRTEAFF. The CDR3 nucleotides are TGCGCCAGCAGCGGGACAGGGCGGACTGAAGCTTTCTTT.

The V and J genes are TRBV7-6 and TRBJ2-2; D perhaps matches TRBD1 (5 bases). This CDR3 spans 15 amino acids. V lost 5 bases and J 0 bases, leaving 10 bases between the germline ends. Germline loops: CDR1 SGHVS, CDR2 FNYEAQ. CDR3 sequence reads: CASSLRQTNTGELFF. In DNA form, the CDR3 reads TGTGCCAGCAGCCTCAGACAGACGAACACCGGGGAGCTGTTTTTT.

For the CDR3, the DNA is TGTGCCAGCAGGGTCGGGACAGGGGGGTACAATGAGCAGTTCTTC. Translation gives CASRVGTGGYNEQFF. This rearrangement joins TRBV2 to TRBJ2-1, with 11 nucleotides matching TRBD1. The junction had 5 bases not matched to a gene; V was cut back by 6 bases and J by 4 bases. Looked up from germline, CDR1 is SNHLY and CDR2 is FYNNEI. This CDR3 has 15 amino acids.

In this sample, this clone turned up once. The chain employs TRBV7-9 and TRBJ2-1; possible D gene TRBD1, 6 bases. V was pared by 3 bases and J by 3 bases, with 12 bases between. The V gene's germline CDR1 is SEHNR and CDR2 FQNEAQ (reference sequence). The CDR3 extends over 15 amino acids. This CDR3 is CASSFRQGYYNEQFF. For the CDR3, the DNA is TGTGCCAGCAGCTTTAGGCAGGGGTACTACAATGAGCAGTTCTTC. The whole variable domain, filled in from reference TRBV7-9 and TRBJ2-1, reads DTGVSQNPRHKITKRGQNVTFRCDPISEHNRLYWYRQTLGQGPEFLTYFQNEAQLEKSRLLSDRFSAERPKGSFSTLEIQRTEQGDSAMYLCASSFRQGYYNEQFFGPGTRLTVL.

The chain is built from TRBV28 and TRBJ2-1; 9 nucleotides align to TRBD2. The CDR3 totals 15 residues. Germline lookup yields CDR1 MDHEN and CDR2 SYDVKM. J lost 3 bases, V lost 3 bases, and 3 bases had no gene match. The CDR3 loop reads CASSLERGVYNEQFF. CDR3 DNA sequence: TGTGCCAGCAGTTTGGAGCGGGGGGTCTACAATGAGCAGTTCTTC.

The chain combines TRBV6-5 with TRBJ2-7; 11 nucleotides agree with TRBD1. CDR1 is MNHEY, CDR2 SVGAGI, per germline. J lost 0 bases, V lost 10 bases, and 5 bases had no gene match. This CDR3 spans 14 amino acids. CDR3 loop: CATWTGGFSYEQYF. CDR3 bases: TGTGCCACATGGACAGGGGGCTTCTCCTACGAGCAGTACTTC.

V usage is TRBV7-3 and J usage is TRBJ1-2; D is undetermined. The V end was cut by 5 bases, the J end by 7 bases, with 20 bases between. This CDR3 has 15 amino acids. Germline V gives CDR1 SGHTA, CDR2 FQGTGA. The CDR3 sequence: CASSPNPGKTSGYTF. The CDR3 nucleotides are TGTGCCAGCAGCCCAAACCCGGGAAAGACCTCTGGCTACACCTTC. Full variable domain (remainder filled in from reference TRBV7-3 and TRBJ1-2): GAGVSQTPSNKVTEKGKYVELRCDPISGHTALYWYRQSLGQGPEFLIYFQGTGAADDSGLPNDRFFAVRPEGSVSTLKIQRTERGDSAVYLCASSPNPGKTSGYTFGSGTRLTVV.

A single count supports this clone. The genes are TRBV19 and TRBJ2-3; 8 positions match TRBD1. Germline V gives CDR1 LNHDA, CDR2 SQIVND (reference sequence). This CDR3 region has 14 residues. The V and J ends lost 7 bases and 3 bases, in that order; junction bases with no gene match: 6. The CDR3 is CASTRTGMTDTQYF. CDR3 DNA: TGTGCCAGTACGCGGACAGGGATGACAGATACGCAGTATTTT.

The gene calls are TRBV3-1 (or the pseudogene TRBV3-2) and TRBJ1-2; 10 nucleotides align to TRBD1. V was clipped by 3 bases and J by 6 bases; unmatched bases: 1. Germline V gene lookup returns CDR1 LGHDT and CDR2 YNNKEL (reference sequence). The CDR3 runs 13 residues. The CDR3 region has the DNA TGTGCCAGCAGCCACGGGACAGGGGATGGCTACACCTTC. Translated: CASSHGTGDGYTF.

The chain joins TRBV28 to TRBJ2-1; 11 bases fit TRBD1. The CDR3 totals 15 residues. J lost 8 bases, V lost 7 bases, and 10 bases had no gene match. Germline V CDR1 and CDR2: MDHEN, SYDVKM. CDR3 nucleotide sequence: TGTGCCAGCACCCCGGGGGGGACAGGGGGTTATGAGCAGTTCTTC. This sequence encodes CASTPGGTGGYEQFF.

This chain joins TRBV14 and TRBJ2-7, with D possibly matching TRBD1 (5 bases). The CDR3 runs to 15 residues. V shed 0 bases and J shed 6 bases, with 15 bases lying between them. Germline-derived CDR1 and CDR2 are SGHDN and FVKESK. The CDR3 nucleotides are TGTGCCAGCAGCCAAGAGGGGCAGGGTTTGGGCGAGCAGTACTTC. Translating it yields CASSQEGQGLGEQYF. The full variable domain, rest sourced from reference TRBV14 and TRBJ2-7, is EAGVTQFPSHSVIEKGQTVTLRCDPISGHDNLYWYRRVMGKEIKFLLHFVKESKQDESGMPNNRFLAERTGGTYSTLKVQPAELEDSGVYFCASSQEGQGLGEQYFGPGTRLTVT.

This clone was seen once. This chain joins TRBV7-2 and TRBJ2-7, with 7 bases that match TRBD2. Looked up from germline, CDR1 is SGHTA and CDR2 is FQGNSA. Trimming cost V 1 base and J 2 bases; bases outside gene matches: 8. The CDR3 is 16 residues long. The CDR3 bases are TGTGCCAGCAGCTTAGGGGGAGCGGGGACCCCCTACGAGCAGTACTTC. The encoded protein is CASSLGGAGTPYEQYF.

The V call is TRBV19, the J call TRBJ2-2; TRBD1 or TRBD2 may be the D gene (8 bases each). The CDR3 consists of 18 residues. The germline CDR1 and CDR2 sequences are LNHDA and SQIVND (reference sequence). V was trimmed by 6 bases and J by 4 bases, leaving 24 bases between them. CDR3 DNA: TGTGCCAGTAGCTCGACAATTCAGGGGGCGGGAGGCACCGGGGAGCTGTTTTTT. It encodes CASSSTIQGAGGTGELFF.

This clone has a single count. The J gene is TRBJ2-2, the V gene TRBV12-3 or TRBV12-4; D might be TRBD1 (5 bases). This CDR3 has 13 amino acids. Deletions cut 8 bases from V and 4 bases from J, with 11 bases between. CDR3 in amino acids: CASGSRATGELFF. As DNA, the CDR3 is TGTGCCAGCGGCTCCAGGGCCACCGGGGAGCTGTTTTTT.

This chain links TRBV19 with TRBJ2-5, with TRBD2 identical over 9 bases. Germline CDR1 reads LNHDA; CDR2 reads SQIVND (reference sequence). This CDR3 is 14 amino acids long. The J segment lost 5 bases and the V segment lost 4 bases, leaving 5 bases of the junction unmatched. DNA of the CDR3: TGTGCCAGTAGTAGGCTAGCGGGGAGGGAGACCCAGTACTTC. Protein product: CASSRLAGRETQYF. Based on the CDR3 plus reference TRBV19 and TRBJ2-5, the full variable domain is DGGITQSPKYLFRKEGQNVTLSCEQNLNHDAMYWYRQDPGQGLRLIYYSQIVNDFQKGDIAEGYSVSREKKESFPLTVTSAQKNPTAFYLCASSRLAGRETQYFGPGTRLLVL.

The chain is built from TRBV10-3 and TRBJ1-2, with 8 nucleotides matching TRBD1. The CDR3 spans 12 residues. Per the germline V gene, CDR1 is ENHRY and CDR2 is SYGVKD. The ends lost 10 bases at V and 8 bases at J; junction bases unmatched: 9. The CDR3 DNA sequence: TGTGCCACCGCAGGGGGCGCAAAGGGCTACACCTTC. It translates to CATAGGAKGYTF.

This clone was seen just once. This CDR3 reads CASSFSDNYGYTF. For the CDR3, the DNA is TGTGCCAGCAGCTTTTCCGATAACTATGGCTACACCTTC. This sequence joins TRBV7-9 and TRBJ1-2, with D unclear. The CDR3 loop spans 13 amino acids. V gave up 3 bases and J gave up 1 base, with 6 bases separating them. CDR1 and CDR2 from the germline V gene are SEHNR and FQNEAQ (reference sequence).

The chain joins TRBV6-1 to TRBJ1-1; D gene uncertain. With 0 bases removed from V and 5 bases from J, the gap between germline ends came to 7 bases. Germline lookup yields CDR1 MNHNS and CDR2 SASEGT. The CDR3 loop spans 13 amino acids. The CDR3 DNA reads as TGTGCCAGCAGTGAAGCGCACGTGACTGAAGCTTTCTTT. Its translation: CASSEAHVTEAFF.

This chain links TRBV19 with TRBJ2-1, with D possibly matching TRBD2 (5 bases). The CDR3 length is 16 residues. V lost 7 bases and J lost 0, with 16 bases in between. CDR1 LNHDA and CDR2 SQIVND come from the germline V gene (reference sequence). The CDR3 spells CASTPGGYSSYNEQFF. The CDR3 DNA reads TGTGCCAGTACCCCGGGCGGGTACAGCTCCTACAATGAGCAGTTCTTC.

The chain carries TRBV19 and TRBJ1-6, with D tentatively TRBD1 (5 bases). Germline assignment: CDR1 LNHDA and CDR2 SQIVND (reference sequence). The V end lost 1 base, the J end lost 10 bases, and 5 bases lay between the germline ends. The CDR3 totals 12 residues. CDR3 region: CASSIGDSPLHF. The CDR3 DNA is TGTGCCAGTAGTATAGGGGACTCACCCCTCCACTTT.

The V call is TRBV3-1 (or the pseudogene TRBV3-2), the J call TRBJ1-2; maybe TRBD1 (6 bases). Germline assignment: CDR1 LGHDT and CDR2 YNNKEL (reference sequence). Between the trimmed V and J ends, which lost 4 bases and 3 bases, there was a span of 15 bases. The CDR3 has 15 amino acids. DNA for the CDR3: TGTGCCAGCAGCCCATCGAGGGGGACTGACTATGGCTACACCTTC. This sequence encodes CASSPSRGTDYGYTF.

The chain employs TRBV10-3 and TRBJ1-2; D remains ambiguous. The CDR3 is 13 amino acids. The V end lost 3 bases, the J end lost 1 base, and 6 bases lay between the germline ends. Germline CDR1 is ENHRY and CDR2 is SYGVKD. CDR3 in amino acids: CAISDGINYGYTF. DNA of the CDR3: TGTGCCATCAGTGACGGGATTAACTATGGCTACACCTTC.

The V and J genes are TRBV11-1 and TRBJ1-6, with D maybe TRBD1 (5 bases). The CDR3 length is 14 residues. Germline V gene lookup returns CDR1 SGHAT and CDR2 FQDESV (reference sequence). Trimming stripped 5 bases from V and 5 bases from J, with 10 bases between. In DNA, the CDR3 is TGTGCCAGCAGCCTCGGACACCATAATTCACCCCTCCACTTT. This codes for CASSLGHHNSPLHF.

The chain has TRBV5-4 and TRBJ2-7; no definite D call. Looked up from germline, CDR1 is SGHNT and CDR2 is YYREEE (reference sequence). The CDR3 has 14 amino acids. With 6 bases removed from V and 4 bases from J, the gap between germline ends came to 17 bases. CDR3 sequence reads: CASTRGTKPYEQYF. The CDR3 DNA follows: TGTGCCAGCACCCGCGGTACAAAGCCATACGAGCAGTACTTC.